This passage covers 5 T cell receptor beta chains from one sample sequenced in a study of T cells after yellow fever vaccination. TCRdb redid the calling of the 5' RACE reads with MiXCR, one entry per CDR3 protein. In the table there are roughly 320,000 distinct CDR3 sequences, approximately 11% of which are singletons. Material: CD4+ T cells sorted from PBMCs, obtained 45 days after the yellow fever booster vaccination. Source of these receptors: a man aged 18-30 years who received the YFV17D yellow fever vaccine.

This rearrangement joins TRBV18 to TRBJ2-1; possibly TRBD2 for D (5 bases). The CDR3 has 15 residues. V lost 0 bases and J lost 9, with 15 bases in between. The germline gives CDR1 KGHSH, CDR2 LQKENI. The chain's CDR3 is CASSPPTRQGSEQFF. The CDR3 region has the DNA TGTGCCAGCTCACCACCGACTCGGCAAGGGAGTGAGCAGTTCTTC.

The genes are TRBV11-2 and TRBJ2-5; perhaps TRBD1 as D (5 bases). Germline CDR1 is SGHAT and CDR2 is FQNNGV. The CDR3 has 13 residues. The V end was cut by 2 bases, the J end by 7 bases, with 11 bases between. The CDR3 spells CASSLTSTGTQYF. The CDR3 DNA reads as TGTGCCAGCAGCTTAACGAGTACAGGGACCCAGTACTTC.

The CDR3 spells CASSALYSTNEKLFF. The CDR3 DNA sequence: TGTGCCAGCTCTGCTCTTTATTCAACTAATGAAAAACTGTTTTTT. This chain uses TRBV18 with TRBJ1-4, with unresolved D. The length of the CDR3 is 15 residues. Germline CDR1 is KGHSH and CDR2 is LQKENI. V lost 6 bases, J lost 0 bases, and 11 bases lay in between.

The genes are TRBV10-3 and TRBJ2-5; the match to TRBD2 covers 14 bases. The CDR3 is made up of 16 amino acids. Trimming took 5 bases from V and 5 from J; bases not matched to a gene: 7. Per germline, CDR1 ENHRY and CDR2 SYGVKD. CDR3 amino acids: CAISRTSGGPGETQYF. The CDR3 DNA sequence: TGTGCCATCAGTAGGACTAGCGGGGGGCCTGGGGAGACCCAGTACTTC.

The sample holds many counts of this clonotype. The V and J genes are TRBV6-6 and TRBJ2-5; TRBD2 agrees at 8 bases. V lost 5 bases and J lost 5; bases outside the gene matches: 10. Germline lookup yields CDR1 MNHNY and CDR2 SVGAGI (reference sequence). The CDR3 contains 15 residues. The CDR3 sequence is CASSPRSGGHETQYF. CDR3 coding DNA: TGTGCCAGCAGTCCGAGAAGCGGGGGTCACGAGACCCAGTACTTC.